The clone carrying this T cell receptor beta chain has ten or more counts. Its antigen is currently unknown. The sample originates from a study of T-cell memory formation after mild COVID-19. Study-level information: The TCR clusters were mostly specific to one donor. Study-wide findings and caveats: For second-wave clones that peaked at day 37, SARS-CoV-2 specificity went unverified. CD4/CD8 balance characterized clones contracting day 15 to 85, and CD4+ skew characterized later expanders.

5'RACE, which relied on constant-segment primers, yielded TCR alpha and TCR beta cDNA libraries carrying sample barcodes and UMIs. TCRdb reprocessed the 5' RACE reads with MiXCR, giving one entry per CDR3 protein. Of roughly 560,000 distinct CDR3 sequences detected, roughly 22% appear once; the ten largest clones hold 12%. The V gene end was trimmed by 1 base and the J gene end by 1 base; junction bases not matched to a gene: 2. Per germline, CDR1 MNHEY and CDR2 SVGAGI. The CDR3 is 17 amino acids. The chain recombines TRBV6-5 with TRBJ2-2, with 11 positions matching TRBD2. The receptor was derived from an adult woman who had mild COVID-19 (a few samples of this study predate the infection). Cell type and time point are not known. Specimen: PBMCs or a T cell subset sorted from them (not recorded which). DNA of the CDR3: TGTGCCAGCAGTTACTGGCTAGCGGGGGGGAACACCGGGGAGCTGTTTTTT. Its protein is CASSYWLAGGNTGELFF.